Listed here is a single TCR beta chain. The target antigen is unknown. It was with 60 Vbeta and 13 Jbeta primers that the PCR ran. Only in-frame clones appear in the TCRdb table, and some are missing; sequencing was by immunoSEQ multiplex PCR. The data hold tens of thousands of clones, with approximately 80% observed a single time. This sample stems from a study of cytomegalovirus exposure and HLA in healthy donors. The overall study: Assignment to the Caucasian-associated ancestry cluster applied to around 80% of the approximately 360 genotyped donors. Overall study findings and caveats: According to a later analysis, donors in an Asian-associated ancestry cluster reportedly had fewer N-insertions than the 666-donor mean. Cytomegalovirus-associated status was assigned to roughly 160 TCR beta chains. Diagnosis of cytomegalovirus status made by the classifier reportedly showed high specificity and sensitivity.

The germline CDR1 and CDR2 sequences are SGDLS and YYNGEE. CDR3 size: 14 residues. With 0 bases clipped from V and 8 bases from J, the junction kept 7 bases outside the gene matches. This sequence was found in a female donor in good health and CMV-seronegative. The sequenced sample consisted of PBMCs. The chain couples TRBV9 to TRBJ1-2, with 7 bases matching TRBD1. The CDR3 reads CASSVEGAGEGYTF. DNA of the CDR3: TGTGCCAGCAGCGTAGAGGGGGCAGGGGAGGGCTACACCTTC.